This paragraph reports one T cell receptor beta chain. No antigen is known for it. These data come from a study of OX40 agonist ivuxolimab in advanced cancers. Study in general: Patients were 82.7% male with ages roughly 20 to 90, mean 60. Three patients, one with hepatocellular carcinoma and two with cutaneous melanoma, achieved partial responses. Regarding the study as a whole: CD4+ and CD8+ T cells in blood underwent clonal expansion by week 6 at 0.1 to 3.0 mg/kg.

Per the germline V gene, CDR1 is SQVTM and CDR2 is ANQGSEA. Deletions cut 4 bases from V and 4 bases from J, with 7 bases between. The length of the CDR3 is 11 residues. Clones were sequenced by immunoSEQ multiplex PCR, and TCRdb holds only the in-frame ones, with some missing. The table lists about 77,000 clones, around nine tenths of them singletons, with more than 4.5% in the top ten. The receptor's source is an adult with an advanced solid tumor such as melanoma, head and neck, liver or kidney cancer. The sample consisted of CD4+ or CD8+ T cells sorted from blood, taken in a trial of the OX40 agonist ivuxolimab. The chain has TRBV29-1 and TRBJ2-5, with D unclear. CDR3: CSVGKGETQYF. DNA of the CDR3: TGCAGCGTTGGAAAGGGAGAGACCCAGTACTTC.